Detailed here is one T cell receptor beta chain. Produced via immunoSEQ multiplex PCR; TCRdb's table is partial and in-frame only. This sample has hundreds of thousands of clones, with approximately 91% found just once. Germline assignment: CDR1 LNHDA and CDR2 SQIVND (reference sequence). The V gene lost 9 bases and the J gene lost 2 bases, with 9 bases spanning the gap. This CDR3 has 12 amino acids. These data are taken from a study of blood T cell repertoires in COVID-19. Study-wide context: T cells, B-cell-depleted T cells, or PBMCs provided the cDNA or gDNA that served as material.

Sequencing was carried out using PBMCs or T cells enriched from blood (not recorded which). V usage is TRBV19 and J usage is TRBJ2-3; D is possibly TRBD1 (6 bases). The TCR comes from a woman between 35 and 50 years old who had recovered from COVID-19. This CDR3 is CASQGFTDTQYF. CDR3 DNA: TGTGCCAGCCAGGGGTTCACAGATACGCAGTATTTT.